This is a list of T cell receptor beta chains from one sample in a study of response to subunit inactivated influenza vaccine. Each CDR3 protein is one row after TCRdb ran MiXCR on the RT-PCR reads. Of about 800,000 distinct CDR3 sequences in the sample, 21% are singletons; the top ten hold about a tenth. This specimen was PBMCs from blood, taken approximately 5 days after vaccination. Source of these receptors: a man over 45 who received an inactivated influenza vaccine. Both conserved end residues are part of each CDR3. D genes are given only for firm matches. Rows may omit the clone size; those that give it use once, few, many or a size class.

D gene	clone size	V gene	J gene	CDR3 DNA	CDR3 protein
.	few	TRBV5-1	TRBJ2-2	TGCGCCAGCAGCTTGGACGGACTAAGTAGAGGCGGGGAGCTGTTTTTT	CASSLDGLSRGGELFF
TRBD1	few	TRBV20-1	TRBJ1-5	TGCAGTGCTATCAGGGGGGCGAGCAATCAGCCCCAGCATTTT	CSAIRGASNQPQHF
.	few	TRBV20-1	TRBJ2-1	TGCAGTGCTAGAGCGGCCTTCCGGGAGAGCTCCTACAATGAGCAGTTCTTC	CSARAAFRESSYNEQFF
.	few	TRBV27	TRBJ1-6	TGTGCCAGCAGTCCCCAGATTGAGGGTAATTCACCCCTCCACTTT	CASSPQIEGNSPLHF
TRBD1	.	TRBV6-2/TRBV6-3	TRBJ2-7	TGTGCCAGCAGTTACTCGACAGGGGGGACCTACGAGCAGTACTTC	CASSYSTGGTYEQYF
TRBD1	.	TRBV28	TRBJ1-2	TGTGCCAGCAGAAGGACTACCGGGACAGGAGGCAGGCTCACCTTC	CASRRTTGTGGRLTF
TRBD1	.	TRBV5-1	TRBJ2-1	TGCGCCAGCAGCGAGTGGGGGACAGGGGGAAATGAGCAGTTCTTC	CASSEWGTGGNEQFF
.	.	TRBV20-1	TRBJ2-3	TGCAGTGCTAGAAAGGGCGCAGTCCCCACAGATACGCAGTATTTT	CSARKGAVPTDTQYF
TRBD1	few	TRBV6-1	TRBJ2-7	TGTGCCAGCAGCTCAGAGGGACAGCATTACGAGCAGTACTTC	CASSSEGQHYEQYF
.	few	TRBV4-3	TRBJ2-2	TGCGCCAGCAGCCAAGATGTTTGGCAGGCCCGTAACACCGGGGAGCTGTTTTTT	CASSQDVWQARNTGELFF
.	.	TRBV30	TRBJ2-7	TGTGCCTGGGACGGAGATGATGACTACGAGCAGTACTTC	CAWDGDDDYEQYF
.	.	TRBV6-2/TRBV6-3	TRBJ2-2	TGTGCCAGCAGTCCACAGGGAACGAACGGGGAGCTGTTTTTT	CASSPQGTNGELFF
TRBD2	once	TRBV12-5	TRBJ2-3	TGTGCTAGTGGTTTATTCAGCGGGGGAGCAAATACGCAGTATTTT	CASGLFSGGANTQYF
.	.	TRBV9	TRBJ1-1	TGTGCCAGCAGCGTAGGTATCCACACTGAAGCTTTCTTT	CASSVGIHTEAFF
.	few	TRBV10-2	TRBJ2-5	TGCGCCAGCAGTGACAATGTTATATTAGGAGAGACCCAGTACTTC	CASSDNVILGETQYF
.	few	TRBV20-1	TRBJ2-5	TGCAGTGCTACGGGGGCGCTTCTAGAGACCCAGTACTTC	CSATGALLETQYF
TRBD2	few	TRBV20-1	TRBJ2-1	TGCAGCAGGCTAGCGGGAGTTAATGAGCAGTTCTTC	CSRLAGVNEQFF
.	few	TRBV7-2	TRBJ2-7	TGTGCCAGCAGTCGGGAGCGCCTCTACGAGCAGTACTTC	CASSRERLYEQYF
.	.	TRBV28	TRBJ2-1	TGTGCCAGCAGCTACTTGGGCGGAAACTACAATGAGCAGTTCTTC	CASSYLGGNYNEQFF
.	.	TRBV6-2/TRBV6-3	TRBJ1-1	TGTGCCAGCGGAACGAGGGGGGGGCGTAACACTGAAGCTTTCTTT	CASGTRGGRNTEAFF
TRBD1	.	TRBV18	TRBJ2-2	TGTGCCAGCTCACCACGCCGACAGGGGATGAACACCGGGGAGCTGTTTTTT	CASSPRRQGMNTGELFF
TRBD2	.	TRBV15	TRBJ2-3	TGTGCCACCAGCAGGGGACTAGCGGACACAGATACGCAGTATTTT	CATSRGLADTDTQYF
.	few	TRBV29-1	TRBJ1-3	TGCAGCGTTGGGAATGACAGGAGCTCTGGAAACACCATATATTTT	CSVGNDRSSGNTIYF
.	few	TRBV29-1	TRBJ1-4	TGCAGCGTGAAGGGGAGAAATAATGAAAAACTGTTTTTT	CSVKGRNNEKLFF
TRBD1	.	TRBV20-1	TRBJ2-7	TGCAGTGCGACAGGGGAAACGTACGAGCAGTACTTC	CSATGETYEQYF
TRBD1	.	TRBV27	TRBJ1-1	TGTGCCAGCAGTCCCTGGACAGGGGGCAGTGAAGCTTTCTTT	CASSPWTGGSEAFF
TRBD1	.	TRBV5-1	TRBJ2-7	TGCGCCAGCAGCTTGGTCAGGGGGAACTACGAGCAGTACTTC	CASSLVRGNYEQYF
TRBD2	.	TRBV6-2/TRBV6-3	TRBJ2-1	TGTGCCAGCAGTTACCGGCGGGAGCTCTACAATGAGCAGTTCTTC	CASSYRRELYNEQFF
TRBD2	few	TRBV27	TRBJ2-1	TGTGCCAGCAGTTTAGGACTAGCGACCTCCTACAATGAGCAGTTCTTC	CASSLGLATSYNEQFF
.	few	TRBV9	TRBJ1-1	TGTGCCAGCAGCGGGGTAGGTGGGGACACTGAAGCTTTCTTT	CASSGVGGDTEAFF
.	.	TRBV19	TRBJ1-5	TGTGCCAGTAGTAATCAGGGAAGGAGCAATCAGCCCCAGCATTTT	CASSNQGRSNQPQHF
TRBD2	.	TRBV15	TRBJ2-3	TGTGCCACCAGCAGAGATCAGACTAGCGGGAGCACAGATACGCAGTATTTT	CATSRDQTSGSTDTQYF
TRBD2	.	TRBV20-1	TRBJ2-3	TGCAGTGCTAGAGATCTCTCGTTAGCGGGGGTCCTCTTAGATACGCAGTATTTT	CSARDLSLAGVLLDTQYF
TRBD2	.	TRBV20-1	TRBJ2-1	TGCAGTGCCCGCGGCGCTAGCGGGGGGGCTTACAATGAGCAGTTCTTC	CSARGASGGAYNEQFF
TRBD1	.	TRBV5-5	TRBJ1-3	TGTGCCAGCAGCTCGGGGGACAGTACCTCTGGAAACACCATATATTTT	CASSSGDSTSGNTIYF
.	few	TRBV5-1	TRBJ1-1	TGCGCCAGCAGCAGACAGGTTCTGGACACTGAAGCTTTCTTT	CASSRQVLDTEAFF
TRBD1	.	TRBV2	TRBJ2-3	TGTGCCAGCCTGGGAGGCCCTCGGGACAGGATTAAGACAGATACGCAGTATTTT	CASLGGPRDRIKTDTQYF
.	few	TRBV2	TRBJ2-5	TGTGCCAGCAAAGGCGCAGGCGTCCAAGAGACCCAGTACTTC	CASKGAGVQETQYF
TRBD2	few	TRBV15	TRBJ2-3	TGTGCCACCAGCAGAGTTCGTGGGCTAGCGGGGGGAACAGATACGCAGTATTTT	CATSRVRGLAGGTDTQYF
.	many	TRBV5-1	TRBJ2-1	TGCGCCAGCAGCTTGGAGCGGGCAGGCTCCTACAATGAGCAGTTCTTC	CASSLERAGSYNEQFF
.	few	TRBV10-3	TRBJ1-6	TGTGCCATCAGTGACACCGGGACGGGGAATTCACCCCTCCACTTT	CAISDTGTGNSPLHF
TRBD2	.	TRBV7-9	TRBJ2-7	TGTGCCAGCAGCCCAATCGGGAGGGCCCTAAACTCCTACGAGCAGTACTTC	CASSPIGRALNSYEQYF
.	.	TRBV5-6	TRBJ2-7	TGTGCCAGCAGCTTGGTTGCAGGGGTCTTGTACGAGCAGTACTTC	CASSLVAGVLYEQYF
.	many	TRBV29-1	TRBJ2-1	TGCAGCGTTGAAGGCCGACTAGGGACCTCCTACAATGAGCAGTTCTTC	CSVEGRLGTSYNEQFF
TRBD1	.	TRBV4-1	TRBJ2-7	TGCGCCAGCAGCCAGGGGACAGGGGGCTTACGGTCCTACGAGCAGTACTTC	CASSQGTGGLRSYEQYF
.	few	TRBV6-2/TRBV6-3	TRBJ2-1	TGTGCCAGCAGGATCCGGGACGAACCTTACAATGAGCAGTTCTTC	CASRIRDEPYNEQFF
.	few	TRBV5-1	TRBJ2-3	TGCGCCAGCAGAGGTCTGGATACGCAGTATTTT	CASRGLDTQYF
TRBD1	.	TRBV7-8	TRBJ2-7	TGTGCCAGCAGTTACGGACAGGGTGACGAGCAGTACTTC	CASSYGQGDEQYF
.	few	TRBV20-1	TRBJ2-3	TGCAGTGCCCAAGCCGGGACCGCACGGGATACGCAGTATTTT	CSAQAGTARDTQYF
.	few	TRBV12-3/TRBV12-4	TRBJ2-7	TGTGCCAGCACTCAAGGGGGACTGGGGGCCTACGAGCAGTACTTC	CASTQGGLGAYEQYF
.	.	TRBV19	TRBJ1-5	TGTGCCAGTAGTCCTCGGGGGAGTGCCAATCAGCCCCAGCATTTT	CASSPRGSANQPQHF
.	few	TRBV6-5	TRBJ1-1	TGTGCCAGCAGTTACTCACTTACAGGGAACACTGAAGCTTTCTTT	CASSYSLTGNTEAFF